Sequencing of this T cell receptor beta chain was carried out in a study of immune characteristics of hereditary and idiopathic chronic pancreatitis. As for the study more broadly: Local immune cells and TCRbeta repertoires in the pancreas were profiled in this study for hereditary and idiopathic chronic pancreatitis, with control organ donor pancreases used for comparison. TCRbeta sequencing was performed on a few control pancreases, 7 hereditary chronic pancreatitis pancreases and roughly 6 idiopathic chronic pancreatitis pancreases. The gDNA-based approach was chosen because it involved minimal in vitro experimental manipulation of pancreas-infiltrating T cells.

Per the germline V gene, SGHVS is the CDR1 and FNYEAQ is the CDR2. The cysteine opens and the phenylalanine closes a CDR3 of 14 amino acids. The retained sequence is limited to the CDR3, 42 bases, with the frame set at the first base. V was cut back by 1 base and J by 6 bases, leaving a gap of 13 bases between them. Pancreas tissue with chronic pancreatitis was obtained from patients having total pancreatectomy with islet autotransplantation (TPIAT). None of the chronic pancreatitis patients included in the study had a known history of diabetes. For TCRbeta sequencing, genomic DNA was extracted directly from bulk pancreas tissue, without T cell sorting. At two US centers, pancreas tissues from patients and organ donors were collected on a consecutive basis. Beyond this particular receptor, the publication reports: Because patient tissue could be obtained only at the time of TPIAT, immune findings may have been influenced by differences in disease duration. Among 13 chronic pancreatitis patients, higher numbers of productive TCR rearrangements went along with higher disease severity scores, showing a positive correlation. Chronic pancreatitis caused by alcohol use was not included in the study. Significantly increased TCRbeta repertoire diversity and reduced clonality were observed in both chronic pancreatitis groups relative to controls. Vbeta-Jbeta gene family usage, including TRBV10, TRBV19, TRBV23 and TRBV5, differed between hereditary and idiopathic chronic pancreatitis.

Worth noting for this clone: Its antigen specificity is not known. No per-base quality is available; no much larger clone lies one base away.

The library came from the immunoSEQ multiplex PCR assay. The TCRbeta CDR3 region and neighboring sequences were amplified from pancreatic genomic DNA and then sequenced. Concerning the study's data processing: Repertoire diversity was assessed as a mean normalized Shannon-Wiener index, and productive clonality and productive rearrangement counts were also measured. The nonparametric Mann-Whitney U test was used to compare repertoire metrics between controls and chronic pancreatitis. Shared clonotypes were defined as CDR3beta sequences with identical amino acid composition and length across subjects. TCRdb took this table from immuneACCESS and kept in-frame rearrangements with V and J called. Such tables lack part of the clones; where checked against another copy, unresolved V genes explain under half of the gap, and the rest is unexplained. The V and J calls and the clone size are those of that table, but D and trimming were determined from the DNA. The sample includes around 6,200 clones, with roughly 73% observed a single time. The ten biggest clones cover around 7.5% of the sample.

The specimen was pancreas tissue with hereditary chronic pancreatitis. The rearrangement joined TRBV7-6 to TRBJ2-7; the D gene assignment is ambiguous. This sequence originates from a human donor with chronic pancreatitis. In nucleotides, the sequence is TGTGCCAGCAGCTTAGACTACTCTCTCGGCGAGCAGTACTTC. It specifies CASSLDYSLGEQYF.